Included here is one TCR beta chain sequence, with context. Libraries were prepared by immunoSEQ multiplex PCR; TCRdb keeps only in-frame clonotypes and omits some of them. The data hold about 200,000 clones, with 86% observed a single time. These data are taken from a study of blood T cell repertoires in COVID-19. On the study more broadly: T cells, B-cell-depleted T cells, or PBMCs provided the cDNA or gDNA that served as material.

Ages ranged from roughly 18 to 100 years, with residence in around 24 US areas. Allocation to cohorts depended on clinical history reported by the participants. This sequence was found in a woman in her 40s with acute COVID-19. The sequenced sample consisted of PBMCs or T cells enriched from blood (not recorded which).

This CDR3 is CASSSVALAARAYEQYF. For the CDR3, the DNA is TGTGCCAGCAGTTCTGTGGCTTTAGCGGCTCGGGCCTACGAGCAGTACTTC. V is TRBV28 and J is TRBJ2-7, with D perhaps matching TRBD2 (6 bases). The CDR3 covers 17 residues. Germline V gene sequence: CDR1 MDHEN, CDR2 SYDVKM. With 4 bases removed from V and 2 bases from J, the gap between germline ends came to 21 bases.